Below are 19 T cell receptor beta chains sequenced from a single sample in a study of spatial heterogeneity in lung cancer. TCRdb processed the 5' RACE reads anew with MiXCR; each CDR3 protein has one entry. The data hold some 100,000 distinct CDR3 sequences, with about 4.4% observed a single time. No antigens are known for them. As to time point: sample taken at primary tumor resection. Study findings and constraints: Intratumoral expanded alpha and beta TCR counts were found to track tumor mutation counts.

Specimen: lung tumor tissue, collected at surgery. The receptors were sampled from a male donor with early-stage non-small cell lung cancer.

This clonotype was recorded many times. The CDR3, as DNA: TGCGCCAGCAGCACCCAGGGGGCCACAGATACGCAGTATTTT. Protein product: CASSTQGATDTQYF. The V gene is TRBV5-1, the J gene TRBJ2-3, with TRBD1 matching 8 bases. Per germline, CDR1 SGHRS and CDR2 YFSETQ. V was clipped by 4 bases and J by 2 bases; unmatched bases: 3. The CDR3 sequence is 14 residues long.

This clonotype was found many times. CDR3 sequence reads: CASSQVANTIYF. As DNA, the CDR3 is TGTGCCAGCAGCCAAGTCGCGAACACCATATATTTT. The chain has TRBV3-1 and TRBJ1-3, with D unclear. Trimming left V 1 base short and J 7 bases short, with 5 bases between. CDR1 LGHDT and CDR2 YNNKEL come from the germline V gene (reference sequence). The CDR3 loop spans 12 amino acids.

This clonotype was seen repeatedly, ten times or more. CDR3 sequence reads: CASSPSEGQINSPLHF. In DNA form, the CDR3 reads TGCGCCAGCAGCCCGTCCGAGGGACAGATTAATTCACCCCTCCACTTT. V is TRBV5-1 and J is TRBJ1-6; 7 bases line up with TRBD1. Germline assignment: CDR1 SGHRS and CDR2 YFSETQ. The CDR3 sequence is 16 residues long. Trimming removed 4 bases from V and 6 bases from J; junction bases left unmatched: 10.

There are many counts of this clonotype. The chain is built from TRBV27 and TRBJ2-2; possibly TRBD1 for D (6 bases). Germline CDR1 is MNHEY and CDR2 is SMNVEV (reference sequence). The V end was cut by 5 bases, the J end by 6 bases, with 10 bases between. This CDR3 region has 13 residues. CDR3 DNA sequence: TGTGCCAGCAGTCCCAGGACAGCCGGGGAGCTGTTTTTT. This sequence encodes CASSPRTAGELFF.

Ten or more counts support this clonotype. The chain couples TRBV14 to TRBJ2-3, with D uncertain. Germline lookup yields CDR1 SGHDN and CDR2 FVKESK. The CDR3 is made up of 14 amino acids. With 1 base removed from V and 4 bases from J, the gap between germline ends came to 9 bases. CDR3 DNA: TGTGCCAGCAGCCAAGGACGTTACCCAGATACGCAGTATTTT. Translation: CASSQGRYPDTQYF.

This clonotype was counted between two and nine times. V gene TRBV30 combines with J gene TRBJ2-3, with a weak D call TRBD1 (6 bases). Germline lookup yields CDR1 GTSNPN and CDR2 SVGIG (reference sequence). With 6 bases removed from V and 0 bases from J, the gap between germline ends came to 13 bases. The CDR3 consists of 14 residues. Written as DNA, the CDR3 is TGTGCCTGTCATAAGAGGGGGAGCACAGATACGCAGTATTTT. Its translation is CACHKRGSTDTQYF.

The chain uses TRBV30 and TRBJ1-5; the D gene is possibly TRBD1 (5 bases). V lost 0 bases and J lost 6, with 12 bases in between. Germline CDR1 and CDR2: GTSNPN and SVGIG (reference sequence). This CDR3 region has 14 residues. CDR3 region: CAWSVQGDSQPQHF. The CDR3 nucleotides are TGTGCCTGGAGTGTTCAGGGTGACAGTCAGCCCCAGCATTTT.

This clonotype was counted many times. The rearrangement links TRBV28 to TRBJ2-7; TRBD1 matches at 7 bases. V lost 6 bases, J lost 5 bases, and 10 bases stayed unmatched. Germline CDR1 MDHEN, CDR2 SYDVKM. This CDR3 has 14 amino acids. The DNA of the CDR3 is TGTGCCAGCAGCCGGACAGGTGTAAGGAACGAGCAGTACTTC. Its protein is CASSRTGVRNEQYF.

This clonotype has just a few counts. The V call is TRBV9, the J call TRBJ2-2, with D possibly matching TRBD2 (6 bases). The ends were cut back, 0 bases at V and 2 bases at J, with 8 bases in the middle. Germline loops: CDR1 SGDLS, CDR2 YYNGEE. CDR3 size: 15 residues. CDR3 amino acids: CASSVALANTGELFF. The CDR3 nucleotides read TGTGCCAGCAGCGTAGCACTAGCTAACACCGGGGAGCTGTTTTTT.

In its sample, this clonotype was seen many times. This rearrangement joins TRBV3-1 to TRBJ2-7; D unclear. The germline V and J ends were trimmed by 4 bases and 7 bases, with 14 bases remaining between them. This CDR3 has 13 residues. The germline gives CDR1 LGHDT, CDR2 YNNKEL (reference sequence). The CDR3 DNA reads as TGTGCCAGCAGCCCCACCCGAATCGGAGAGCAGTACTTC. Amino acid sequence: CASSPTRIGEQYF.

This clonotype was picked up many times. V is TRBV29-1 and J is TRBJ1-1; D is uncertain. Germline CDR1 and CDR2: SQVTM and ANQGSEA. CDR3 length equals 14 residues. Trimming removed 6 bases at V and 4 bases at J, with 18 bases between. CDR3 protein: CSVVGLAGGTEAFF. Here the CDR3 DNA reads TGCAGCGTCGTGGGGTTGGCTGGTGGCACTGAAGCTTTCTTT. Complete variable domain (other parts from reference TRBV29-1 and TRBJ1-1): SAVISQKPSRDICQRGTSLTIQCQVDSQVTMMFWYRQQPGQSLTLIATANQGSEATYESGFVIDKFPISRPNLTFSTLTVSNMSPEDSSIYLCSVVGLAGGTEAFFGQGTRLTVV.

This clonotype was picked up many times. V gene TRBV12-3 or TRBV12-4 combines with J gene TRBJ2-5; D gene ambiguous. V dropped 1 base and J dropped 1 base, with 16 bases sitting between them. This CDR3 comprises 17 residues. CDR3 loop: CASSLGAVGTFQETQYF. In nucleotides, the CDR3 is TGTGCCAGCAGTTTAGGGGCAGTAGGCACATTCCAAGAGACCCAGTACTTC.

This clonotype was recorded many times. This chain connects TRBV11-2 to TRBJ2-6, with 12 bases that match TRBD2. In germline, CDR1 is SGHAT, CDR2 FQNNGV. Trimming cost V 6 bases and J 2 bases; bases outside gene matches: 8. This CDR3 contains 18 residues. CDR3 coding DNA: TGTGCCAGCAGTCTTATAGGACTAGCGGGACCTGGGGCCAACGTCCTGACTTTC. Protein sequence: CASSLIGLAGPGANVLTF. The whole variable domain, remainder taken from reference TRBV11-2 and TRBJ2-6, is EAGVAQSPRYKIIEKRQSVAFWCNPISGHATLYWYQQILGQGPKLLIQFQNNGVVDDSQLPKDRFSAERLKGVDSTLKIQPAKLEDSAVYLCASSLIGLAGPGANVLTFGAGSRLTVL.

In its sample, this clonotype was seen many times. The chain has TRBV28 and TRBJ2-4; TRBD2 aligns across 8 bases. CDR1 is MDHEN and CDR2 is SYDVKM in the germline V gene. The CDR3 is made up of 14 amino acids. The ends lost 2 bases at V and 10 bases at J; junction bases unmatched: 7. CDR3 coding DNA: TGTGCCAGCAGTTTAGATTGGACTAGCCAAATTCAGTACTTC. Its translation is CASSLDWTSQIQYF.

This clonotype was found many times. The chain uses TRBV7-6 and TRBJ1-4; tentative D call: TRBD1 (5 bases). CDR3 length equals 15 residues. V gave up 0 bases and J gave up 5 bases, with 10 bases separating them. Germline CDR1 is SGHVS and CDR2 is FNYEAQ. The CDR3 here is CASSLAAGSNEKLFF. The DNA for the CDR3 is TGTGCCAGCAGCTTAGCGGCAGGGTCGAATGAAAAACTGTTTTTT.

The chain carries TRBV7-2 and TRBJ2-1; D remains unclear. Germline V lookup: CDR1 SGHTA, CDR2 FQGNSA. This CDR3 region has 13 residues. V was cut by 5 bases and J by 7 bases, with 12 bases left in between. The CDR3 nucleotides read TGTGCCAGCAGCCCACAGCCCGCGAATGAGCAGTTCTTC. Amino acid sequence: CASSPQPANEQFF.

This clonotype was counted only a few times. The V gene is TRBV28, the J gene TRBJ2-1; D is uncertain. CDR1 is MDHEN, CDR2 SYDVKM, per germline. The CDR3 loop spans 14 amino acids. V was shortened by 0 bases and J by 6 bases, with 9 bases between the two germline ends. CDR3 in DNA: TGTGCCAGCAGTTTATGGGGCCCCGCCAATGAGCAGTTCTTC. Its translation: CASSLWGPANEQFF.

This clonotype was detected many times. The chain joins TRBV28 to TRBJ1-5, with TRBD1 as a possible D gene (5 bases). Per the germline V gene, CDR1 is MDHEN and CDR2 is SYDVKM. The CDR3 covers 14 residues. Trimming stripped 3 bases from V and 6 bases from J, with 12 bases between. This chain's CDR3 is CASSFAGLRQPQHF. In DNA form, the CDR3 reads TGTGCCAGCAGTTTTGCAGGGTTGCGTCAGCCCCAGCATTTT.

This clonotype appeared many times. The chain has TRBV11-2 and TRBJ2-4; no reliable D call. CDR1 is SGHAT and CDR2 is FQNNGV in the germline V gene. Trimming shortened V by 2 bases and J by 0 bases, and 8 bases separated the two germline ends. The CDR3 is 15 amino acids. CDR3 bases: TGTGCCAGCAGCTTAAGTGTTCTAGCCAAAAACATTCAGTACTTC. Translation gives CASSLSVLAKNIQYF.